This TCR beta chain originates from a study of CD8 T cells in ankylosing spondylitis. General study findings and limits: Blood of patients with ankylosing spondylitis appeared to be characterized by a TCR beta motif of eight or nine highly homologous variants.

Turning to this clonotype: Antigen: not known.

TCRdb passed the 5' RACE reads through MiXCR, listing each CDR3 protein once. This table has about 130,000 distinct CDR3 sequences, about 15% appearing once. Germline V gene sequence: CDR1 LGHDT, CDR2 YNNKEL (reference sequence). Trimming pared 1 base from V and 9 bases from J, leaving 13 bases between. The CDR3 is 13 residues long. The sequenced sample was blood, either unsorted or a sorted T cell fraction (not recorded which). V and J are TRBV3-1 and TRBJ2-7; D is possibly TRBD2 (5 bases). This clonotype was sampled from a male donor with ankylosing spondylitis. CDR3 in amino acids: CASSQGTGVRQYF. In DNA form, the CDR3 reads TGTGCCAGCAGCCAAGGGACCGGGGTCAGGCAGTACTTC.